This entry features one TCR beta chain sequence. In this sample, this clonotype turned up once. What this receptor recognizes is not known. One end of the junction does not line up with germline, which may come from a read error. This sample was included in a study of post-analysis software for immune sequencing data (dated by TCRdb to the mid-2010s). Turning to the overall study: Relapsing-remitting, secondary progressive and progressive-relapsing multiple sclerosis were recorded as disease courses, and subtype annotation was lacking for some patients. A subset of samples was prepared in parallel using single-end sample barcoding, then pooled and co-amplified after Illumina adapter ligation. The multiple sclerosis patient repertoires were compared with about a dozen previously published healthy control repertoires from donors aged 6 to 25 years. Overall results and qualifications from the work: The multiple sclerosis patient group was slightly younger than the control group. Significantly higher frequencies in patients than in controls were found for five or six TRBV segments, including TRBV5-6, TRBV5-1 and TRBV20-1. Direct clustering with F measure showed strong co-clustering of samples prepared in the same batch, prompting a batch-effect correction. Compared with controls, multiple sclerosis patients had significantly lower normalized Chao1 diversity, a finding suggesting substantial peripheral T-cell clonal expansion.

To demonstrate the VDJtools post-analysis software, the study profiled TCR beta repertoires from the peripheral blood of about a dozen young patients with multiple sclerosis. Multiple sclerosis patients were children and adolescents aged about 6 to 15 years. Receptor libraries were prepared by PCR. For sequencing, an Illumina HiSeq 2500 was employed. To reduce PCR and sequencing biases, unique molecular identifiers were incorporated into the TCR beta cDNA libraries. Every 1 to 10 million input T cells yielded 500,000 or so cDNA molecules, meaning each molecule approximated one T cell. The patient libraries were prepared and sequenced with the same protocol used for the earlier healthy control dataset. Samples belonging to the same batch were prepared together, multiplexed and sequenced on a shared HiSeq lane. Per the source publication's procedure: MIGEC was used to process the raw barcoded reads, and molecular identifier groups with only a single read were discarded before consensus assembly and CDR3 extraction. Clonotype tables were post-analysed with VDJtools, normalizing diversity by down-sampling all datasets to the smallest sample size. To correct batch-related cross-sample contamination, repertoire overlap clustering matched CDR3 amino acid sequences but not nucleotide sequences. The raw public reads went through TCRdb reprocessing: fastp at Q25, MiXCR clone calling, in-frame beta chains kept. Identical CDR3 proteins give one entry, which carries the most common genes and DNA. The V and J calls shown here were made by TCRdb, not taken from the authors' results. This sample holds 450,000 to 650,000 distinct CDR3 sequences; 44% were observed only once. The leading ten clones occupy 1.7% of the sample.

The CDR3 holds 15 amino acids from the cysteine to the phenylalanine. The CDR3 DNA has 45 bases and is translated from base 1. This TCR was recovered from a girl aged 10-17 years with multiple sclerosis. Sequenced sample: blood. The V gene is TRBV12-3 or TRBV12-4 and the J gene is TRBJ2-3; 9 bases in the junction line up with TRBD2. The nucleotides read TGTGCCAGCAGTTTTACTAGCGGGCACACAGATGCGCAGTATTTT. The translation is CASSFTSGHTDAQYF.